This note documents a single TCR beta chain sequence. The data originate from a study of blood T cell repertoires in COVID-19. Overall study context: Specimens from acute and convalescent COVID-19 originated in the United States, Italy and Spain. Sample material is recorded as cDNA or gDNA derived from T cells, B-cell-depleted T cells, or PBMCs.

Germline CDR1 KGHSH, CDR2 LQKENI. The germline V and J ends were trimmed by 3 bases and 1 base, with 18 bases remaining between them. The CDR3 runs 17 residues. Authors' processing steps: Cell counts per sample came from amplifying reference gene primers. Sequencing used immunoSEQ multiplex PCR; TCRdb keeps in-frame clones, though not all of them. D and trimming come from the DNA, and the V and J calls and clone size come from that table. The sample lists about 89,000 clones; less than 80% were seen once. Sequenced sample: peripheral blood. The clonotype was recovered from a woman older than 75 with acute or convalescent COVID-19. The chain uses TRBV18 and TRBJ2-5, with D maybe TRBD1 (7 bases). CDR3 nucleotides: TGTGCCAGCTCACCTCGGGGGACAGTGTCTCTCCAAGAGACCCAGTACTTC. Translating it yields CASSPRGTVSLQETQYF.